These 9 T cell receptor beta chains share one sample of origin, sequenced in a study of tissue T cells after allogeneic stem cell transplantation. Time point in this sample: mouse harvest day 14 after allogeneic transplant. Each mouse received 10^7 T-cell-depleted marrow cells plus 10^6 splenic CD5+ T cells by tail vein. TCRdb's copy holds only in-frame clones and misses some; the assay was immunoSEQ multiplex PCR. Of over a thousand clones in the sample, 46% were seen once. Sample: gut tissue. The receptors were gathered from a female BALB/c mouse given C57BL/6 T cells with graft-versus-host disease after an allogeneic hematopoietic cell transplant.

Remarks on this clone: The gene names here belong to mouse. The read finishes 1 residue shy of the CDR3 end, and the germline J gene is used to complete it. The chain couples TRBV3 to TRBJ1-1; 7 bases fit TRBD1. The germline gives CDR1 SNHLY, CDR2 FYNGKV (reference sequence). The trim removed 5 bases at V and 4 bases at J, leaving 7 bases unmatched. This CDR3 spans 14 amino acids. CDR3 protein: CASSPDRAGTEVFF. CDR3 DNA, as far as it was read: TGTGCCAGCAGCCCCGACAGGGCGGGCACAGAAGTCTTC.

Only a few counts were recorded for this clone. All gene names here are mouse names. The CDR3 end falls 1 residue outside the read, so it is completed with the germline J gene. The chain carries TRBV3 and TRBJ1-3; D not resolved. Germline CDR1 is SNHLY and CDR2 is FYNGKV (reference sequence). This CDR3 is built from 14 residues. V lost 3 bases and J 2 bases, leaving 8 bases between the germline ends. The CDR3 bases that were read are TGTGCCAGCAGCTTGGAAGGAACTGGAAATACGCTCTAT. Translation gives CASSLEGTGNTLY. The complete CDR3 protein is CASSLEGTGNTLYF.

This clone showed up just a few times. Here the gene names and germline are mouse. The observed sequence ends 1 residue before the CDR3 terminus, with the missing tail filled in from the germline J gene. The chain joins TRBV13-2 to TRBJ2-3, with D tentatively TRBD1 or TRBD2 (5 bases each). Trimming took off 0 bases at V and 0 bases at J, with 11 bases between the two ends. Germline CDR1 is NNHNN and CDR2 is SYGAGS (reference sequence). This CDR3 region has 16 residues. The chain's CDR3 is CASGDAMGPSAETLYF. CDR3 bases read: TGTGCCAGCGGTGATGCAATGGGGCCTAGTGCAGAAACGCTGTAT.

On this clone: The gene names here belong to mouse. The CDR3 end is not reached by the read, which stops 1 residue before it; the germline J gene fills it in. The chain recombines TRBV12-2 with TRBJ2-7, with a weak D call TRBD1 (6 bases). Germline V gene data show CDR1 as SGHLS and CDR2 as HYDKME. There are 14 residues in the CDR3. Trimming pared 0 bases from V and 0 bases from J, leaving 8 bases between. CDR3 DNA (partial): TGTGCCAGCTCTCTCGAGGGGGTCTCCTATGAACAGTAC. It codes for CASSLEGVSYEQY. The full CDR3 sequence reads CASSLEGVSYEQYF.

This clone was found a few times. Gene names refer to mouse genes. The read terminates 1 residue ahead of where the CDR3 ends, so the germline J gene completes it. This chain links TRBV16 with TRBJ2-5; no firm D call. Trimming left V 0 bases short and J 2 bases short, with 6 bases between. Germline V gene data show CDR1 as SGHSA and CDR2 as FRNQAP. The CDR3 extends over 14 amino acids. CDR3 in amino acids: CASSLDAIQDTQYF. CDR3 DNA (partial): TGTGCAAGCAGCTTAGATGCCATCCAAGACACCCAGTAC. The complete variable domain, with remaining parts taken from reference TRBV16 and TRBJ2-5, reads NAGVIQTPRHKVTGKGQEATLWCEPISGHSAVFWYRQTIVQGLEFLTYFRNQAPIDDSGMPKERFSAQMPNQSHSTLKIQSTQPQDSAVYLCASSLDAIQDTQYFGPGTRLLVL.

About this clone: Gene labels here are mouse ones. The read gets to within 1 residue of the CDR3 end, and the germline J gene fills in the rest. This rearrangement joins TRBV26 to TRBJ1-5, with D hard to call. V lost 2 bases and J lost 0, with 11 bases in between. The length of the CDR3 is 16 residues. Germline lookup yields CDR1 KGHPV and CDR2 FQNQEV (reference sequence). The covered CDR3 bases are TGTGCCAGCAGTCTGCAGAGATCTTATAACAACCAGGCTCCGCTT. Its translation: CASSLQRSYNNQAPL. The entire CDR3 protein is CASSLQRSYNNQAPLF.

This clone was detected only a few times. Here the gene names and germline are mouse. With the read ending 1 residue before the CDR3 end, the germline J gene is used to fill in that end. The chain carries TRBV3 and TRBJ2-5; TRBD2 matches at 9 bases. Looked up from germline, CDR1 is SNHLY and CDR2 is FYNGKV (reference sequence). The CDR3 is 14 residues long. The junction had 2 bases not matched to a gene; V was cut back by 3 bases and J by 4 bases. Incomplete CDR3 DNA: TGTGCCAGCAGCTTCGACTGGGGGAAAGACACCCAGTAC. Encoded protein: CASSFDWGKDTQY. The complete CDR3 reads CASSFDWGKDTQYF. The full variable domain, with the rest looked up from reference TRBV3 and TRBJ2-5, is GPKVLQIPSHQIIDMGQMVTLNCDPVSNHLYFYWYKQILGQQMEFLVNFYNGKVMEKSKLFKDQFSVERPDGSYFTLKIQPTALEDSAVYFCASSFDWGKDTQYFGPGTRLLVL.

In the case of this clone: The listed genes are named as in mouse. The read ends 1 residue before the CDR3 terminus; that terminus is restored from the germline J gene. V usage is TRBV4 and J usage is TRBJ2-1; no definite D call. The germline V gene encodes CDR1 LGHDT and CDR2 YNNKQL (reference sequence). The CDR3 runs to 12 residues. V was cut by 5 bases and J by 7 bases, with 9 bases left in between. The sequenced part of the CDR3 DNA is TGTGCCAGCAGCCTACTCCGAGCTGAGCAGTTC. Protein product: CASSLLRAEQF. From start to end, the CDR3 is CASSLLRAEQFF.

Concerning this clone itself: Here the gene names and germline are mouse. The read terminates 1 residue before the CDR3 end, so the remaining end is supplied by the germline J gene. This chain connects TRBV26 to TRBJ1-3, with TRBD1 as a possible D gene (6 bases). The germline gives CDR1 KGHPV, CDR2 FQNQEV (reference sequence). This CDR3 spans 15 amino acids. Trimming shortened V by 3 bases and J by 0 bases, and 9 bases separated the two germline ends. CDR3 in amino acids: CASSLQGHSGNTLYF. The covered CDR3 bases are TGTGCCAGCAGTCTACAGGGCCATTCTGGAAATACGCTCTAT.